These 2 T cell receptor beta chains were sequenced from one sample in a study of CD4 and CD8 cells across lung adenocarcinoma regions. TCRdb ran MiXCR on the PCR reads and lists one entry per CDR3 protein. The data show tens of thousands of distinct CDR3 sequences, roughly half seen once. The specimen sequenced was CD8+ T cells from the center of a lung tumor. Receptors were obtained from a male donor with lung adenocarcinoma. The CD4 and CD8 labels of this study may be unreliable.

About this clonotype: Germline and junction disagree at one end, which may indicate a read error. The V call is TRBV25-1, the J call TRBJ2-5; 8 nucleotides agree with TRBD2. The V gene's germline CDR1 is MGHDK and CDR2 SYGVNS. The CDR3 runs 14 residues. Written as DNA, the CDR3 is TGTGCCGGCAGCGGGGGCGGAGACCCAGATACCCAGTACTTC. It yields the protein CAGSGGGDPDTQYF.

This clonotype was detected ten times or more. The gene calls are TRBV6-5 and TRBJ1-4, with TRBD1 identical over 7 bases. The CDR3 sequence is 17 residues long. V dropped 0 bases and J dropped 7; count of bases not matched to a gene: 11. The V gene's germline CDR1 is MNHEY and CDR2 SVGAGI. Here the CDR3 reads CASSYSLLAGGGEKLFF. The CDR3 DNA follows: TGTGCCAGCAGTTACTCCCTACTGGCAGGGGGAGGTGAAAAACTGTTTTTT.